This T cell receptor beta chain was captured in a study of blood T cells in healthy people across ages. Overall study findings and caveats: When set beside aged donors, long-lived donors presented more naive CD4+ cells and higher diversity. The recorded TCR beta diversity per million T cells decreased in a roughly linear manner with age.

The CDR3 is made up of 15 amino acids. The germline CDR1 and CDR2 sequences are LGHDT and YNNKEL (reference sequence). Trimming took off 0 bases at V and 0 bases at J, with 8 bases between the two ends. PCR was performed a second time for about 6 to 12 cycles using a sample-barcoded 5' primer and a J-beta primer mix. From the 5' RACE reads, TCRdb called clonotypes with MiXCR, one entry per CDR3 protein. The table shows roughly 1.6 million distinct CDR3 sequences, with approximately 32% occurring only once. About this clonotype itself: No antigen is known for it.

The chain carries TRBV3-1 and TRBJ1-1; D is undetermined. Source material: blood. The sequence was collected from a woman younger than 45 in good health. The CDR3 protein is CASSQEQIMNTEAFF. CDR3 sequence (DNA): TGTGCCAGCAGCCAAGAACAGATTATGAACACTGAAGCTTTCTTT.